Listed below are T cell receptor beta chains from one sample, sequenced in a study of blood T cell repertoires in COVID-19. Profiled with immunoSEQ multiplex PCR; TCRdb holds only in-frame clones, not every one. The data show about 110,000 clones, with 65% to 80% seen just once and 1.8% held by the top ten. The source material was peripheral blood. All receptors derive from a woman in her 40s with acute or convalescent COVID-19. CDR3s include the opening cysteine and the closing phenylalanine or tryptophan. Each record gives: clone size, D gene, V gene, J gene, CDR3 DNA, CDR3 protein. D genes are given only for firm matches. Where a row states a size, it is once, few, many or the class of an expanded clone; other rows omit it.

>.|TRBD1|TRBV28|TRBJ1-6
TGTGCCAGCAGACAGGGGTTGTATAATTCACCCCTCCACTTT
CASRQGLYNSPLHF
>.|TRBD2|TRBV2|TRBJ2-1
TGTGCCAGCAATCAAGCGGGGCAATCCTACAATGAGCAGTTCTTC
CASNQAGQSYNEQFF
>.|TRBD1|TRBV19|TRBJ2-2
TGTGCCAGTAGGCCGGACAGGACGGCCGGGGAGCTGTTTTTT
CASRPDRTAGELFF
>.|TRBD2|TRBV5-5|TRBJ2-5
TGTGCCAGCAGCCTCCGCATGCCTAGCGGGGTTCAAGAGACCCAGTACTTC
CASSLRMPSGVQETQYF
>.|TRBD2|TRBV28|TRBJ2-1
TGTGCCAGCAGTTTATATCTAGCGGGGGGGCTGAATGAGCAGTTCTTC
CASSLYLAGGLNEQFF
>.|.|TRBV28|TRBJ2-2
TGTGCCAGCAGTCCCGGGGGACAGTACACCGGGGAGCTGTTTTTT
CASSPGGQYTGELFF
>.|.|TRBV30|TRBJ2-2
TGTGCCTGGAGTCCGCAGGGAACCGGGGAGCTGTTTTTT
CAWSPQGTGELFF
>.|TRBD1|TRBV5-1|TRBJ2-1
TGCGCCAGCAGCTGGGACAGGCCGAGCTCCTACAATGAGCAGTTCTTC
CASSWDRPSSYNEQFF
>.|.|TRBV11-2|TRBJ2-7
TGTGCCAGCAGCTTAAACAGGGTGTCGTGGGAGCAGTACTTC
CASSLNRVSWEQYF
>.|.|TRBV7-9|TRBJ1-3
TGTGCCAGCAGCATCCAGGGGTCTGGAAACACCATATATTTT
CASSIQGSGNTIYF
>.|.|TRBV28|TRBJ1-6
TGTGCCAGCAGCGAACAGAATTCACCCCTCCACTTT
CASSEQNSPLHF
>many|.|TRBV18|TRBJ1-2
TGTGCCAGCTCACCACCGGTTACAGACAAAGCTTATAACTATGGCTACACCTTC
CASSPPVTDKAYNYGYTF
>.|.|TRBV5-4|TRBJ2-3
TGTGCCAGCAGCTTGGTAGGGAGTAGCACAGATACGCAGTATTTT
CASSLVGSSTDTQYF
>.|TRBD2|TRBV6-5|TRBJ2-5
TGTGCCAGCAGCCGAGCTAGCGGGGGGGGGACCCAGTACTTC
CASSRASGGGTQYF
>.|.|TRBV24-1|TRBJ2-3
TGTGCCACCAGTGATCCAGGGGGGAGCACAGATACGCAGTATTTT
CATSDPGGSTDTQYF
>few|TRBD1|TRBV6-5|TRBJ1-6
TGTGCCAGCAGGCCCGGGACAGGGACGGCACCCCTCCACTTT
CASRPGTGTAPLHF
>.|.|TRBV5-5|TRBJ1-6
TGTGCCAGCAGCTTGATTCCAGGGGAAGACGGTTCACCCCTCCACTTT
CASSLIPGEDGSPLHF
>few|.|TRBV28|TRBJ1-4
TGTGCCAGCAGTTTAGAACAGGGTTCGAGGAAACTGTTTTTT
CASSLEQGSRKLFF
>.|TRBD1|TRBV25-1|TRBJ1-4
TGTGCCAGCAGTGAATATGGGACAGGGGATGAAAAACTGTTTTTT
CASSEYGTGDEKLFF
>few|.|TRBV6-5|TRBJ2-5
TGTGCCACCACTAAGGAGGAGACCCAGTACTTC
CATTKEETQYF
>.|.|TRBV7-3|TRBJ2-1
TGTGCCAGCAGCTCTTCACAGGGACTATACAATGAGCAGTTCTTC
CASSSSQGLYNEQFF
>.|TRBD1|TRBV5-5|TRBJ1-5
TGTGCCAGCAGCTTGGACGCCGGGACAGGGAATCAGCCCCAGCATTTT
CASSLDAGTGNQPQHF
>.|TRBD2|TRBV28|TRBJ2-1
TGTGCCAGCAGTTTAGCGGGGGGGTCCTACAATGAGCAGTTCTTC
CASSLAGGSYNEQFF
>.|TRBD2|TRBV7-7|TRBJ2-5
TGTGCCAGCAGCCCACAGCAGGTGGGGGCGGGAGGTCTGTACTTC
CASSPQQVGAGGLYF
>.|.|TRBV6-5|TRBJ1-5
TGTGCCAGCAGTCCTAGACAGGTCAACCAGCCCCAGCATTTT
CASSPRQVNQPQHF
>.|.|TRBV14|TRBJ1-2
TGTGCCAGCAGCCAAGCTGGTGGGGGGTCCGGGTATTTCACCTTC
CASSQAGGGSGYFTF
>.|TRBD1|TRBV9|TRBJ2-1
TGTGCCAGCAGCGTAGGATCGACAGGGGTAGGCGTTCCTGAGCAGTTCTTC
CASSVGSTGVGVPEQFF
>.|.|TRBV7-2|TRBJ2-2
TGTGCCAGCACGCAGACCGGGGAGCTGTTTTTT
CASTQTGELFF
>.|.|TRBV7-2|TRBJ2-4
TGTGCCAGCAGCTTAGGTGCAGAGCCCGGGGCCAAAAACATTCAGTACTTC
CASSLGAEPGAKNIQYF
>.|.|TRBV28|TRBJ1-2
TGTGCCAGCAGTAAGGACAGCGAAGACGGCTACACCTTC
CASSKDSEDGYTF
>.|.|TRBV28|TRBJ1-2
TGTGCCAGCAGTTTAATGGGGCCTTCTAACTATGGCTACACCTTC
CASSLMGPSNYGYTF
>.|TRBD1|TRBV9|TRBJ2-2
TGTGCCAGCAGCGTACGATTGGGGACAGGAGACACCGGGGAGCTGTTTTTT
CASSVRLGTGDTGELFF
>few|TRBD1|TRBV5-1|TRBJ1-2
TGCGCCAGCAGCTCTTCCCCGGGACAGGGACATGGCTACACCTTC
CASSSSPGQGHGYTF
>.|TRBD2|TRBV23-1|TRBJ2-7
TGCGCCAGCAGACAACAGCGGGGGCGCCGCTACGAGCAGTACTTC
CASRQQRGRRYEQYF
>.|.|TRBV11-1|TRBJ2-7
TGTGCCAGCAGCTTCAATAGGGCGGGCGAGCAGTACTTC
CASSFNRAGEQYF
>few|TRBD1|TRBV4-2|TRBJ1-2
TGTGCCAGCAGCCAAGATGGACAGGGCTATGGCTACACCTTC
CASSQDGQGYGYTF
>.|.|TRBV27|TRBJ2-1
TGTGCCAGCAGTTTATACCGAGACAATGAGCAGTTCTTC
CASSLYRDNEQFF
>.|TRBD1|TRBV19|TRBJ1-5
TGTGCCAGTAAAGGGACAGGCGATCAGCCCCAGCATTTT
CASKGTGDQPQHF
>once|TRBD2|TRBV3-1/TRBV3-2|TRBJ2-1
TGTGCCAGCAGCCAAGAGTCAGGACTAGCGGGGGGAGGTGAGCAGTTCTTC
CASSQESGLAGGGEQFF
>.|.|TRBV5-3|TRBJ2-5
TGTGCCAGAAGCTGGAATATCACAGGGAAATTTTGGAAAGAGACCCAGTACTTC
CARSWNITGKFWKETQYF
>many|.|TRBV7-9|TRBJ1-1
TGTGCCAGCTGCAAGACAGTTAACACTGAAGCTTTCTTT
CASCKTVNTEAFF
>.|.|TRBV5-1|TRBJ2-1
TGCGCCAGCAGCTCTGGGGGGATCCCGAACAATGAGCAGTTCTTC
CASSSGGIPNNEQFF
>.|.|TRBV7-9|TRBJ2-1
TGTGCCAGCAATGAGGGCCTTCAGTACAATGAGCAGTTCTTC
CASNEGLQYNEQFF